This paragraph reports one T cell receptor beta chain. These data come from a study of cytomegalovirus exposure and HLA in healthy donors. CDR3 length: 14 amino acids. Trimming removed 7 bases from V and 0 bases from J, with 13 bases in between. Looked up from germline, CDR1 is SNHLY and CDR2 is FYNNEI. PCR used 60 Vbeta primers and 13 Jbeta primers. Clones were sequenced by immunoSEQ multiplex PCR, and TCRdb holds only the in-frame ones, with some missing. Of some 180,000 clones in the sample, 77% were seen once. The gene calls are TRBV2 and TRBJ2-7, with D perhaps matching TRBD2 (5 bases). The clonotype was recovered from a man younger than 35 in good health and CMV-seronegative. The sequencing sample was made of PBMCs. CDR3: CASIFSSGSYEQYF. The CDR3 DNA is TGTGCCAGCATCTTCAGCAGCGGCTCCTACGAGCAGTACTTC.